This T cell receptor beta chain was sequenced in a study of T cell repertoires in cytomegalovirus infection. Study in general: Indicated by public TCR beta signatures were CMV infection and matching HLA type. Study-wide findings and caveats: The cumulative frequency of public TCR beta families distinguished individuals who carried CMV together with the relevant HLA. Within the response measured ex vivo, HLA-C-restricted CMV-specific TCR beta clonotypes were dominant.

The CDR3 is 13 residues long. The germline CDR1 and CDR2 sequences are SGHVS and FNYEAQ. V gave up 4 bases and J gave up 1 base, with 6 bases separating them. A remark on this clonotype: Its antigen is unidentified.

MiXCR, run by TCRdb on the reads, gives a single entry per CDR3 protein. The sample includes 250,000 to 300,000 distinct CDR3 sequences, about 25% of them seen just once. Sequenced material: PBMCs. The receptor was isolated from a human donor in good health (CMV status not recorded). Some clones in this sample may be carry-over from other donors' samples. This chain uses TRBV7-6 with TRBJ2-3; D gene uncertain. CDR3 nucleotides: TGTGCCAGCAGCTGGAGCCGCACAGATACGCAGTATTTT. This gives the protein CASSWSRTDTQYF.